These 11 T cell receptor beta chains came from one sample sequenced in a study of blood T cell repertoires in COVID-19. TCRdb keeps only in-frame clones here, not all; method: immunoSEQ multiplex PCR. The sample has about 230,000 clones, approximately 82% seen once; the top ten hold approximately 2.4%. Sample: peripheral blood. The origin of the receptors is a man between 40 and 49 years old who had recovered from COVID-19.

This clone was detected only once. The chain carries TRBV2 and TRBJ1-4, with D possibly TRBD1 on 5 matching bases. Deletions cut 7 bases from V and 6 bases from J, with 18 bases between. Germline lookup yields CDR1 SNHLY and CDR2 FYNNEI. This CDR3 comprises 15 residues. CDR3 nucleotide sequence: TGTGCCAGCACCCGAGTCCCAGGGTTGGATGAAAAACTGTTTTTT. Protein product: CASTRVPGLDEKLFF.

Only one count was recorded for this clone. The V and J genes are TRBV7-9 and TRBJ1-2; 10 bases map to TRBD1. The CDR3 loop spans 18 amino acids. The ends lost 3 bases at V and 7 bases at J; junction bases unmatched: 17. The germline CDR1 and CDR2 sequences are SEHNR and FQNEAQ (reference sequence). CDR3 nucleotides: TGTGCCAGCAGCTTCCCCCAGGGGGGACAGGGGATGATGACTGGCTACACCTTC. Translating gives CASSFPQGGQGMMTGYTF.

The J gene is TRBJ2-3, the V gene TRBV9, with D possibly matching TRBD2 (6 bases). Trimming left V 1 base short and J 7 bases short, with 13 bases between. The germline V gene encodes CDR1 SGDLS and CDR2 YYNGEE. This CDR3 region has 14 residues. The CDR3 here is CASSVTAGSYTQYF. The DNA for the CDR3 is TGTGCCAGCAGCGTAACGGCGGGATCATATACGCAGTATTTT.

This chain connects TRBV9 to TRBJ1-3, with D possibly matching TRBD1 (6 bases). The CDR3 loop spans 14 amino acids. Trimming shortened V by 3 bases and J by 8 bases, and 15 bases separated the two germline ends. CDR1 and CDR2 from the germline V gene are SGDLS and YYNGEE. CDR3 region: CASSETQGPDTIYF. The CDR3 nucleotides are TGTGCCAGCAGCGAAACACAGGGCCCGGACACCATATATTTT.

The V and J genes are TRBV4-3 and TRBJ1-6; 9 bases map to TRBD1. V shed 0 bases, J shed 10 bases, and the junction held 7 bases outside the gene matches. The CDR3 is made up of 16 amino acids. Germline V CDR1 and CDR2: LGHNA, YSLEER. The CDR3 nucleotides are TGCGCCAGCAGCCAAGACGGGACAGGGTCCTCATCACCCCTCCACTTT. This encodes CASSQDGTGSSSPLHF.

The chain recombines TRBV19 with TRBJ2-2; 7 bases are shared with TRBD2. Germline-derived CDR1 and CDR2 are LNHDA and SQIVND (reference sequence). The CDR3 is 15 residues long. With V trimmed by 3 bases and J by 4 bases, 5 bases remained unmatched. CDR3: CASSIPTGGTGELFF. In DNA form, the CDR3 reads TGTGCCAGTAGTATCCCGACGGGGGGCACCGGGGAGCTGTTTTTT.

The chain links TRBV30 to TRBJ1-1; perhaps TRBD1 as D (5 bases). The ends were cut back, 0 bases at V and 5 bases at J, with 16 bases in the middle. The CDR3 contains 15 residues. Germline CDR1 reads GTSNPN; CDR2 reads SVGIG (reference sequence). The CDR3 DNA reads TGTGCCTGGAGTGTAGGGGAGGGCGTAGGAACTGAAGCTTTCTTT. Its translation: CAWSVGEGVGTEAFF.

This clone was observed a handful of times. The chain couples TRBV3-1 (or the pseudogene TRBV3-2) to TRBJ1-2; D perhaps matches TRBD1 (6 bases). Per germline, CDR1 LGHDT and CDR2 YNNKEL (reference sequence). This CDR3 region has 13 residues. V lost 1 base and J lost 4, with 7 bases in between. The CDR3 bases are TGTGCCAGCAGCCAAGGGACAGCCTATGGCTACACCTTC. Amino acids: CASSQGTAYGYTF.

The V call is TRBV11-3, the J call TRBJ2-6, with D possibly matching TRBD2 (7 bases). Per germline, CDR1 SGHNT and CDR2 YENEEA. The CDR3 spans 17 residues. With 3 bases removed from V and 0 bases from J, the gap between germline ends came to 12 bases. This CDR3 reads CASSLRGPVSGANVLTF. Written as DNA, the CDR3 is TGTGCCAGCAGCTTGCGGGGGCCGGTCTCTGGGGCCAACGTCCTGACTTTC.

This chain connects TRBV4-1 to TRBJ2-7; unclear D gene. Trimming left V 2 bases short and J 3 bases short, with 5 bases between. Germline CDR1 is MGHRA and CDR2 is YSYEKL. The CDR3 loop spans 12 amino acids. CDR3 sequence reads: CASSQSIYEQYF. The CDR3 bases are TGCGCCAGCAGCCAATCAATCTACGAGCAGTACTTC.

V gene TRBV14 combines with J gene TRBJ2-3; 15 positions agree with TRBD2. V dropped 0 bases and J dropped 5; count of bases not matched to a gene: 6. This CDR3 contains 18 residues. The germline CDR1 and CDR2 sequences are SGHDN and FVKESK. CDR3 bases: TGTGCCAGCAGCCAAGAAATAGGACTAGCGGGGGGGCTAGATACGCAGTATTTT. It specifies CASSQEIGLAGGLDTQYF.